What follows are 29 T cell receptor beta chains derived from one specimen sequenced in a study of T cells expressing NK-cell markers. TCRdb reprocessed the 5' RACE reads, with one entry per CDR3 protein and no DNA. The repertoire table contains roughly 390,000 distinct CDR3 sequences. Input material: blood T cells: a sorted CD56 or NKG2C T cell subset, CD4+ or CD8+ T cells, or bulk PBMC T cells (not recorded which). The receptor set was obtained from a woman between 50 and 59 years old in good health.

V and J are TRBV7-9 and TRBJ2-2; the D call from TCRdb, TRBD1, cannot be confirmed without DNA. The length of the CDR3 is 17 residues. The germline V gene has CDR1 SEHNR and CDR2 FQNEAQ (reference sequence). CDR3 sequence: CASSFVKGTGNTGELFF. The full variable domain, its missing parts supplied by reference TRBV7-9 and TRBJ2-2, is DTGVSQNPRHKITKRGQNVTFRCDPISEHNRLYWYRQTLGQGPEFLTYFQNEAQLEKSRLLSDRFSAERPKGSFSTLEIQRTEQGDSAMYLCASSFVKGTGNTGELFFGEGSRLTVL.

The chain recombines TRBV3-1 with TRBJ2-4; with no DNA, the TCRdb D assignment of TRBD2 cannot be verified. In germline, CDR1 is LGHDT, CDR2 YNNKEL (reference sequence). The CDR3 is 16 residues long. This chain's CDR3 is CASSQVLDRRENIQYF.

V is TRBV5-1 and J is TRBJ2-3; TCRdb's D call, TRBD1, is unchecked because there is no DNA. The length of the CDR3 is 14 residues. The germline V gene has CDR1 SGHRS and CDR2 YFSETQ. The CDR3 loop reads CASSLQGVTDTQYF.

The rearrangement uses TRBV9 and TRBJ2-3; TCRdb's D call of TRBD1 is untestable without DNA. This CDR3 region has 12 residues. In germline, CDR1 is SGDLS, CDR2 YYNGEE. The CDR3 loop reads CASGQGVDTQYF.

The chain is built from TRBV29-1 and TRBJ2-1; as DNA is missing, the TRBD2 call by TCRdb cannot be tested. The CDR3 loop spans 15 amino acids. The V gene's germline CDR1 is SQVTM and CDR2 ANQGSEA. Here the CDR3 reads CSVAIADSSYNEQFF.

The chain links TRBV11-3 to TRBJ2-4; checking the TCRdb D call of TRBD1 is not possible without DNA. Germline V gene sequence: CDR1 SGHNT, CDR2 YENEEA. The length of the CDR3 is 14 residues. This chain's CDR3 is CASSFRQGGDIQYF.

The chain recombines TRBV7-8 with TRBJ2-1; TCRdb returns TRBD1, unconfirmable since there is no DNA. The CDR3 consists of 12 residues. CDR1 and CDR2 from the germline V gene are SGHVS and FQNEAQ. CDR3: CATGRAVNEQFF. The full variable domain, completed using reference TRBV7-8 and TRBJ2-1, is GAGVSQSPRYKVAKRGQDVALRCDPISGHVSLFWYQQALGQGPEFLTYFQNEAQLDKSGLPSDRFFAERPEGSVSTLKIQRTQQEDSAVYLCATGRAVNEQFFGPGTRLTVL.

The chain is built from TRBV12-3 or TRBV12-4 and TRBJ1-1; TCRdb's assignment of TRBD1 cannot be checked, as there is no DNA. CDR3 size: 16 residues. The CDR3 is CASSSGTGAVGSEAFF.

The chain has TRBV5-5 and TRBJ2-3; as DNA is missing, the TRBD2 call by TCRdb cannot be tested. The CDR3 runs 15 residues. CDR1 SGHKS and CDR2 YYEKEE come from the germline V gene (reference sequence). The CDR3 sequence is CASTWEGRSTDTQYF.

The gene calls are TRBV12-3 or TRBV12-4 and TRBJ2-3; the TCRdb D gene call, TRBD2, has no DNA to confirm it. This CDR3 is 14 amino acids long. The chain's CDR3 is CASSTSGLGGTQYF.

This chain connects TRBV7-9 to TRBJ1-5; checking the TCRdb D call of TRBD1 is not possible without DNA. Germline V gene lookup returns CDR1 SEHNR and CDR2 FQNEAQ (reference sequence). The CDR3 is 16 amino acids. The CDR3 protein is CASSLALDARNQPQHF.

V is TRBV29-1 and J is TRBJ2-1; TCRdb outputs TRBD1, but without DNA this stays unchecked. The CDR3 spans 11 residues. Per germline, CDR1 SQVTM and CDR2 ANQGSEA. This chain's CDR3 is CSVAPGMGQFF.

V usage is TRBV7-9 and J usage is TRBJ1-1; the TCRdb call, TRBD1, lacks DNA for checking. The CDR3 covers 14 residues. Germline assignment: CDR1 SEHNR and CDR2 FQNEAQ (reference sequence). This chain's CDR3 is CASSLGLDRFEAFF.

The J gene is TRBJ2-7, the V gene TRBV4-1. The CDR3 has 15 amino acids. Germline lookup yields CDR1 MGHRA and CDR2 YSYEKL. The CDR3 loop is CASSQGVVSPYEQYF.

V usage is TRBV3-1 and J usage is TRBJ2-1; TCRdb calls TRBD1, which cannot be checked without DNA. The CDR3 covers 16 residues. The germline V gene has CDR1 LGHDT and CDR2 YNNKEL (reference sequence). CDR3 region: CASSQEGQGALDEQFF.

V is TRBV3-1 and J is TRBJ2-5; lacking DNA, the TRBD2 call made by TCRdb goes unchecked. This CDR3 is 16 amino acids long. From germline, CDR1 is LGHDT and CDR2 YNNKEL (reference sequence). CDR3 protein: CASQPGLAGIQETQYF.

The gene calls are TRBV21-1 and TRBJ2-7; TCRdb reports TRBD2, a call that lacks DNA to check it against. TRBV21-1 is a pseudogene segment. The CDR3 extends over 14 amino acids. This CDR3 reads CASSPRWRGGEQYF.

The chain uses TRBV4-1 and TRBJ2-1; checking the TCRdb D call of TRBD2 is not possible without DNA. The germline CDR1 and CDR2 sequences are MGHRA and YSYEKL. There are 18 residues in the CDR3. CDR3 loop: CASSQASLAGGVRNEQFF.

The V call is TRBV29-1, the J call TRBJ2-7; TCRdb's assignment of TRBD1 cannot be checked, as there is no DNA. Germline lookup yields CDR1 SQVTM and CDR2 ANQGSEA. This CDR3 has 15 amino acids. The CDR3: CSVRTGLTSSYEQYF.

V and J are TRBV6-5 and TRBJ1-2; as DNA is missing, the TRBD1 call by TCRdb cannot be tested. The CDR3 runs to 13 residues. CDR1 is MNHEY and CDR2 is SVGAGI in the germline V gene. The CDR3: CASSYWDSRGYTF.

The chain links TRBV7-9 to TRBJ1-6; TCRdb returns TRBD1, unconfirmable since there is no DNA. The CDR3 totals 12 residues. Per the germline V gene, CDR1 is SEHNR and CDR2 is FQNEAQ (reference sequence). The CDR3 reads CASTGDNSPLHF.

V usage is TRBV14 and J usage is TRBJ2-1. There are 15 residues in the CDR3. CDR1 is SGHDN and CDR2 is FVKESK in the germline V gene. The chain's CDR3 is CASSQEWGTYNEQFF.

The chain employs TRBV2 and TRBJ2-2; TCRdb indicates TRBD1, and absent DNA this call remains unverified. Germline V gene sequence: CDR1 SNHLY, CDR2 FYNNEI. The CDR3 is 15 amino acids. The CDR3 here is CASSESGARTGELFF.

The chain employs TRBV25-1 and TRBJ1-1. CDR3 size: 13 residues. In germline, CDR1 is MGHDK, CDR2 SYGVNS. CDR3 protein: CASSVRKNTEAFF.

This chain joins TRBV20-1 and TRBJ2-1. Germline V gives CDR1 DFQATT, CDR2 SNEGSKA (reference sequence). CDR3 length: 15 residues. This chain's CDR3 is CSAPSVGLPYNEQFF.

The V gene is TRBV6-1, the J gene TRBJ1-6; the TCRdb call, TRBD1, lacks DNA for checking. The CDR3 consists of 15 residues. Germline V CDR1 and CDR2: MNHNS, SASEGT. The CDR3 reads CASRLDSIYNSPLHF.

CDR3 in amino acids: CASWKPGTSGVHEQFF. The rearrangement joins TRBV28 to TRBJ2-1; TCRdb's D call, TRBD2, is unchecked because there is no DNA. Germline CDR1 reads MDHEN; CDR2 reads SYDVKM. This CDR3 contains 16 residues.

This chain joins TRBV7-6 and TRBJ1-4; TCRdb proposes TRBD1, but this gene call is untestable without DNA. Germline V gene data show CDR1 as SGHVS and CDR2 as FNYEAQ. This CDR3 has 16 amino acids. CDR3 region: CASSLAPTDSNEKLFF.

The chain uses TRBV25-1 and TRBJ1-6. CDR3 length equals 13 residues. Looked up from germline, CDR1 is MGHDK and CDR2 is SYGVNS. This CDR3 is CASSGLGNSPLHF.